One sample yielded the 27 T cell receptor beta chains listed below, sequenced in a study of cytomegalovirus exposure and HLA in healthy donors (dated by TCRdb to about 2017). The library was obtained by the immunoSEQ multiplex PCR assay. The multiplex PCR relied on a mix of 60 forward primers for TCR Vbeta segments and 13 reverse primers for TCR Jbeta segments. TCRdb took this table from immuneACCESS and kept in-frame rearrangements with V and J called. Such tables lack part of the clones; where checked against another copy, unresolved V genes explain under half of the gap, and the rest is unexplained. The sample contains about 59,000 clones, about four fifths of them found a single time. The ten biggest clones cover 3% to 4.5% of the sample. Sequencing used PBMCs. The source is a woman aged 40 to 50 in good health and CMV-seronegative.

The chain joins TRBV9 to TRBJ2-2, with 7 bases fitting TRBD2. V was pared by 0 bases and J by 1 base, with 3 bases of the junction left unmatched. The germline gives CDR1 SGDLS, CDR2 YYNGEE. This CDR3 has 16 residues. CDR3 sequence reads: CASSVVRGRNTGELFF. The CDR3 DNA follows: TGTGCCAGCAGCGTAGTGCGCGGGAGGAACACCGGGGAGCTGTTTTTT.

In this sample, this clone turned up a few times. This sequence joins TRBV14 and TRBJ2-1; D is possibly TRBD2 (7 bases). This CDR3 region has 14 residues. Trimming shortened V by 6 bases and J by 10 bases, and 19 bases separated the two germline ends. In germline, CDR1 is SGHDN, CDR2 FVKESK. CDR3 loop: CASRHTGEGGEQFF. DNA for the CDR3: TGTGCCAGCAGACACACGGGGGAGGGGGGAGAGCAGTTCTTC. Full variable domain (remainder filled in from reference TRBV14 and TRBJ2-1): EAGVTQFPSHSVIEKGQTVTLRCDPISGHDNLYWYRRVMGKEIKFLLHFVKESKQDESGMPNNRFLAERTGGTYSTLKVQPAELEDSGVYFCASRHTGEGGEQFFGPGTRLTVL.

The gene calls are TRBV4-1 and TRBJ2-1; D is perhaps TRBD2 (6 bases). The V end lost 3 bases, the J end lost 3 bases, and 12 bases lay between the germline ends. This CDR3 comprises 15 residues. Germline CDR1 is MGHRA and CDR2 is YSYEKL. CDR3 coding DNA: TGCGCCAGCAGCCAGTTTGAGGAGGGCTACAATGAGCAGTTCTTC. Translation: CASSQFEEGYNEQFF.

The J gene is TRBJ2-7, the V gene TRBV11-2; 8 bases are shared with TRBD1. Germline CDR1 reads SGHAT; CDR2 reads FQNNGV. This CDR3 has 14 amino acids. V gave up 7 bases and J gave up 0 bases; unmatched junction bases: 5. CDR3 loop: CASNHRGSSYEQYF. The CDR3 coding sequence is TGTGCCAGCAACCACAGGGGGAGCTCCTACGAGCAGTACTTC. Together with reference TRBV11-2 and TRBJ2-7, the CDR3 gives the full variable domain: EAGVAQSPRYKIIEKRQSVAFWCNPISGHATLYWYQQILGQGPKLLIQFQNNGVVDDSQLPKDRFSAERLKGVDSTLKIQPAKLEDSAVYLCASNHRGSSYEQYFGPGTRLTVT.

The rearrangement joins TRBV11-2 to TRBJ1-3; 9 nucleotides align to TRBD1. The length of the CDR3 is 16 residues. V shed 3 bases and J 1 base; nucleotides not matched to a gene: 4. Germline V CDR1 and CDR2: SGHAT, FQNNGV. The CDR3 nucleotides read TGTGCCAGCAGCTTGACGACAGGGGGATCTGGAAACACCATATATTTT. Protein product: CASSLTTGGSGNTIYF. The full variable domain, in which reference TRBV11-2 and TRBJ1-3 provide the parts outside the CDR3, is EAGVAQSPRYKIIEKRQSVAFWCNPISGHATLYWYQQILGQGPKLLIQFQNNGVVDDSQLPKDRFSAERLKGVDSTLKIQPAKLEDSAVYLCASSLTTGGSGNTIYFGEGSWLTVV.

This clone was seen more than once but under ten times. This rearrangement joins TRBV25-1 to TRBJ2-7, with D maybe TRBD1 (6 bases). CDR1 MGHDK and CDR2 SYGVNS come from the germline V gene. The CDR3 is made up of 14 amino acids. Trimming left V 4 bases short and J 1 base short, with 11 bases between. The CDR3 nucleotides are TGTGCCAGCAGTGTTTCGGGACAATCCTACGAGCAGTACTTC. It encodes CASSVSGQSYEQYF.

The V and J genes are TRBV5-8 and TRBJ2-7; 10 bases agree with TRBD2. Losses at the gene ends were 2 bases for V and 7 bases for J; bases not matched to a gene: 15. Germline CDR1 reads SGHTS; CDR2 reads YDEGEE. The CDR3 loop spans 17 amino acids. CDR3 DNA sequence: TGTGCCAGCAGCTTAGTCACCGGGACTAGCGTCGAGGGAGAGCAGTACTTC. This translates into CASSLVTGTSVEGEQYF.

The CDR3 spells CSASFDEQFF. The CDR3 nucleotides read TGCAGTGCTAGTTTCGATGAGCAGTTCTTC. The chain carries TRBV20-1 and TRBJ2-1; the D is unclear. Germline CDR1 reads DFQATT; CDR2 reads SNEGSKA (reference sequence). This CDR3 spans 10 amino acids. V shed 3 bases and J shed 8 bases, with 5 bases lying between them.

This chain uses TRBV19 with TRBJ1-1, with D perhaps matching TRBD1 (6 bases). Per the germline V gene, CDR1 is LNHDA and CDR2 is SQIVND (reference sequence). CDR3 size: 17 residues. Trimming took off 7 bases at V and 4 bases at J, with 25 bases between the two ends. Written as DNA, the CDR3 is TGTGCCAGTACCCCACCACCCCAACAGGGTGGGGGCACTGAAGCTTTCTTT. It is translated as CASTPPPQQGGGTEAFF.

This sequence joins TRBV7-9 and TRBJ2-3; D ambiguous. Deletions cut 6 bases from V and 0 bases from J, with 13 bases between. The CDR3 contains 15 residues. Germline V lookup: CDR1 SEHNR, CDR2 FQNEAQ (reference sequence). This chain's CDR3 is CASRASTGSTDTQYF. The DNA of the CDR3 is TGTGCCAGCAGGGCCTCTACCGGGAGCACAGATACGCAGTATTTT.

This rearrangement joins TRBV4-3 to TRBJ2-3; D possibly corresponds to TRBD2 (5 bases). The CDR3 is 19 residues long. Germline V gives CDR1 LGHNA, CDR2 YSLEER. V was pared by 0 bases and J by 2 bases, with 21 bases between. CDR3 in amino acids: CASSQDRAGPSGLTDTQYF. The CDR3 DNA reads TGCGCCAGCAGCCAAGACCGAGCCGGGCCGAGCGGCCTCACAGATACGCAGTATTTT.

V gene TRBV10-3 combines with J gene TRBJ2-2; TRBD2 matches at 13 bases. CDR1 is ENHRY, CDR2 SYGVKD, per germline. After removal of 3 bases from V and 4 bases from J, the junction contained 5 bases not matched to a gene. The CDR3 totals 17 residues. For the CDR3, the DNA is TGTGCCATCAGTGAAACCGGACTAGCGGGAGCCACCGGGGAGCTGTTTTTT. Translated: CAISETGLAGATGELFF.

The CDR3 DNA sequence: TGTGCCAGCAGCAGGACTAGCAACAATTACAATGAGCAGTTCTTC. It encodes CASSRTSNNYNEQFF. The chain combines TRBV27 with TRBJ2-1; 8 positions match TRBD2. Trimming removed 6 bases from V and 4 bases from J; junction bases left unmatched: 8. Germline CDR1 and CDR2: MNHEY and SMNVEV (reference sequence). The CDR3 is made up of 15 amino acids.

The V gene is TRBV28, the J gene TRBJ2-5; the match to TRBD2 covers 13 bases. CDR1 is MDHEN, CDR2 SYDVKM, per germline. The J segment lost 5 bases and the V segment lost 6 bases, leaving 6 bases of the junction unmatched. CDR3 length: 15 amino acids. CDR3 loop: CASSTLAGGRETQYF. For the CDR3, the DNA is TGTGCCAGCAGCACACTAGCGGGAGGGCGGGAGACCCAGTACTTC.

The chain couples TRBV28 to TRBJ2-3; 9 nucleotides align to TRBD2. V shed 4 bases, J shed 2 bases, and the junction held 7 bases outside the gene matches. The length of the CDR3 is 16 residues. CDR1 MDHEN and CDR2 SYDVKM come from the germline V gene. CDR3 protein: CASSSPSSGNTDTQYF. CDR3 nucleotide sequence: TGTGCCAGCAGTTCCCCCTCTAGCGGGAACACAGATACGCAGTATTTT.

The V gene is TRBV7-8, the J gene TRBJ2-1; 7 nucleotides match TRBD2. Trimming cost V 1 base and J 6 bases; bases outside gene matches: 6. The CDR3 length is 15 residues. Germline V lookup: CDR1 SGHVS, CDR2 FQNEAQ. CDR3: CASSLGPGGSNEQFF. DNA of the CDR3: TGTGCCAGCAGCTTAGGACCCGGGGGGAGCAATGAGCAGTTCTTC.

The CDR3 sequence: CASSPQRGSYEQYF. The CDR3 DNA reads TGTGCCAGCTCCCCCCAGCGGGGCTCCTACGAGCAGTACTTC. V gene TRBV18 combines with J gene TRBJ2-7; 7 positions agree with TRBD2. The germline V gene encodes CDR1 KGHSH and CDR2 LQKENI. V dropped 6 bases and J dropped 0; count of bases not matched to a gene: 5. The CDR3 loop spans 14 amino acids.

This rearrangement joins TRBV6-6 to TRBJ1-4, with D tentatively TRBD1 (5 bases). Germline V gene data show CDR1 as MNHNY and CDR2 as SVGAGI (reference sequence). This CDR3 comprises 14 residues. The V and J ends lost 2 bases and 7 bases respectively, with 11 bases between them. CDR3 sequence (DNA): TGTGCCAGCAGTTACAGGCAGGGAGGTGAAAAACTGTTTTTT. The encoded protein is CASSYRQGGEKLFF.

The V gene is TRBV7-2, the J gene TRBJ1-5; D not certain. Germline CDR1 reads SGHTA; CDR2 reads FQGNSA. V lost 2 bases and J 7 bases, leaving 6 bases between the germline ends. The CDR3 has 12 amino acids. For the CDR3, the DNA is TGTGCCAGCAGCTTAACCGGGCAGCCCCAGCATTTT. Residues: CASSLTGQPQHF.

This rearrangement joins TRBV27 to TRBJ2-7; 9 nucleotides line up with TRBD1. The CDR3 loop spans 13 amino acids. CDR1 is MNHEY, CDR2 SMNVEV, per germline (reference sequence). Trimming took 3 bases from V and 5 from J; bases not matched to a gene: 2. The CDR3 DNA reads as TGTGCCAGCAGTTTGGACAGGGGCGACGAGCAGTACTTC. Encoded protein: CASSLDRGDEQYF.

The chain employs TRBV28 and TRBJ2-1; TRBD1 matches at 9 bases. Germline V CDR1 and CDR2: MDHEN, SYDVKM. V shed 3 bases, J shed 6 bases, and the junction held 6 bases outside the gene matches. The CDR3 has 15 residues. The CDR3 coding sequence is TGTGCCAGCAGTTTGAGGGACAGGGCAGGCAATGAGCAGTTCTTC. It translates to CASSLRDRAGNEQFF. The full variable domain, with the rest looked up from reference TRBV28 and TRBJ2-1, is DVKVTQSSRYLVKRTGEKVFLECVQDMDHENMFWYRQDPGLGLRLIYFSYDVKMKEKGDIPEGYSVSREKKERFSLILESASTNQTSMYLCASSLRDRAGNEQFFGPGTRLTVL.

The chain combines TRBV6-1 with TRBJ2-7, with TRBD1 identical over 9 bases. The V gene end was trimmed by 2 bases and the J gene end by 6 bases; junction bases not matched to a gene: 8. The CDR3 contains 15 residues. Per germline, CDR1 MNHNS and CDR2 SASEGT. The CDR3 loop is CASSEWGQGLFEQYF. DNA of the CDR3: TGTGCCAGCAGTGAATGGGGACAGGGACTTTTCGAGCAGTACTTC.

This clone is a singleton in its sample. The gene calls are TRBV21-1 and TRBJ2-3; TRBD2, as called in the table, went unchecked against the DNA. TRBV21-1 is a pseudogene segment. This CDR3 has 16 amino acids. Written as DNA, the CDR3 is TGTGCCAGCAGCAAAAGGACTAGCGGAATCACAGATACGCAGTATTTT. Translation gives CASSKRTSGITDTQYF.

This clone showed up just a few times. The CDR3 loop reads CASRASYTEAFF. CDR3 sequence (DNA): TGTGCCAGCAGAGCGTCTTACACTGAAGCTTTCTTT. V gene TRBV2 combines with J gene TRBJ1-1; no firm D call. Per germline, CDR1 SNHLY and CDR2 FYNNEI. The ends were cut back, 6 bases at V and 3 bases at J, with 8 bases in the middle. The CDR3 consists of 12 residues.

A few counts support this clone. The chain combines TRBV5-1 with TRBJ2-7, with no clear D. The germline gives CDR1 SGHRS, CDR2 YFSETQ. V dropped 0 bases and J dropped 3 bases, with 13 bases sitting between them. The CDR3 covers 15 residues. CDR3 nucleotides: TGCGCCAGCAGCTTGGCCGTTGACTCCATCTACGAGCAGTACTTC. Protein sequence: CASSLAVDSIYEQYF.

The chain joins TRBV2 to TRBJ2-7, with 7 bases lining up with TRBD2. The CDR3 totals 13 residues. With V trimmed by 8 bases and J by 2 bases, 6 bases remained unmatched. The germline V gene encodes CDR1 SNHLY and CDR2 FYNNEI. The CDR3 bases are TGTGCCAGCGGCGGGGGTGAAACCTACGAGCAGTACTTC. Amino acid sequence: CASGGGETYEQYF.

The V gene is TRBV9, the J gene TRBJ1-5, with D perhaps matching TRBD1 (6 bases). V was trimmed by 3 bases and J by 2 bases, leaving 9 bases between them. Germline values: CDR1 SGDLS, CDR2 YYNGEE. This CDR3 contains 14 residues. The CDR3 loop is CASSAQGRNQPQHF. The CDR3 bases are TGTGCCAGCAGCGCACAGGGTCGCAATCAGCCCCAGCATTTT.